This TCR beta chain was captured in a study of beta chain features in type 1 diabetes. To note about this clone: What it recognizes is unknown.

Study conclusions and caveats: Type 1 diabetes patients showed a moderate but significant shortening of TCRB CDR3s in all four CD4+ subsets. The influence of HLA type on TCRB rearrangement stayed undetermined.

TCRB transcripts that were expressed got sequenced, as all of the isolated RNA had been reverse transcribed. Sequenced by immunoSEQ multiplex PCR; TCRdb stores in-frame clones only, minus some. The table shows roughly 290,000 clones, with 15% occurring only once. Material for sequencing was naive CD4+ T cells from blood. This sequence was found in a man aged 18 to 35 with type 1 diabetes.

CDR3 in DNA: TGCGCCAGCAGCACTTCGGCCGGCGGACAGGCTGGCTACACCTTC. Protein product: CASSTSAGGQAGYTF. The chain recombines TRBV5-1 with TRBJ1-2, with 7 positions matching TRBD1. The CDR3 is 15 residues long. V gave up 4 bases and J gave up 7 bases; unmatched junction bases: 13. The germline V gene encodes CDR1 SGHRS and CDR2 YFSETQ.